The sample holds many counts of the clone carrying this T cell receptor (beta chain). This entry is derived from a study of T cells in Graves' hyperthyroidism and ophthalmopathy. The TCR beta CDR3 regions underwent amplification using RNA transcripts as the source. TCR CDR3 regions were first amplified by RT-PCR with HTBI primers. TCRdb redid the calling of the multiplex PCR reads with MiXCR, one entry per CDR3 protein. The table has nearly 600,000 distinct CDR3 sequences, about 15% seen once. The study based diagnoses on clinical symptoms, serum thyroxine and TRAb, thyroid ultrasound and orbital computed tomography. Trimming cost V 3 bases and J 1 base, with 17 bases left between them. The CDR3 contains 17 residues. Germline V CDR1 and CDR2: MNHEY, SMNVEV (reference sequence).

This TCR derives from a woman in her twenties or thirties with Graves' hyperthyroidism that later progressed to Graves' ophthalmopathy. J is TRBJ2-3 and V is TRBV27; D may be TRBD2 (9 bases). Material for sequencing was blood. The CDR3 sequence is CASSFSLAGQGTDTQYF. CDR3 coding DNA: TGTGCCAGCAGTTTTTCCCTAGCGGGACAGGGCACAGATACGCAGTATTTT.